These T cell receptor beta chains were read from a single sample in a study of blood T cell repertoires in COVID-19. TCRdb's table, derived via immunoSEQ multiplex PCR, lists solely in-frame clones and lacks some. The data show about 130,000 clones, 70% to 80% seen once. The sample consisted of peripheral blood. The source is a man aged 60 to 75 who had recovered from COVID-19. Each CDR3 is given with its conserved first and last residue. The D gene is left open where the match is weak. Rows give clone size only sometimes, using once, few, many, or a class for an expanded clone.

size,D,J,V,DNA,CDR3
.,TRBD1,TRBJ2-7,TRBV30,TGTGCCGGAATAAGGGACAGACCCTACGAGCAGTACTTC,CAGIRDRPYEQYF
.,.,TRBJ2-3,TRBV5-1,TGCGCCAGCAGCCCCCCGGGGGTAGATACGCAGTATTTT,CASSPPGVDTQYF
.,.,TRBJ1-5,TRBV7-2,TGTGCCAGCAGCGTAAACGGGGGAGCTAGCAATCAGCCCCAGCATTTT,CASSVNGGASNQPQHF
few,TRBD2,TRBJ2-3,TRBV4-3,TGCGCCAGCAGCCACGGGGGGGCTAGCGGTGGGAGCACAGATACGCAGTATTTT,CASSHGGASGGSTDTQYF
.,.,TRBJ2-3,TRBV19,TGTGCCAGTAGTCGAATGACTAGCACAGATACGCAGTATTTT,CASSRMTSTDTQYF
.,.,TRBJ1-2,TRBV21-1,TGTGCCAGCAGCATATCGACAGCTAACTATGGCTACACCTTC,CASSISTANYGYTF
once,.,TRBJ2-7,TRBV27,TGTGCCAGCAGGCGGACTGTCTACGAGCAGTACTTC,CASRRTVYEQYF
.,TRBD2,TRBJ2-3,TRBV6-2/TRBV6-3,TGTGCCAGCAGTCCGCACCGGCCCGGGACTAGCGGGAGTACAGATACGCAGTATTTT,CASSPHRPGTSGSTDTQYF
few,.,TRBJ1-5,TRBV28,TGTGCCAGCACCGACACTCCAGGGGGCAATCAGCCCCAGCATTTT,CASTDTPGGNQPQHF
.,.,TRBJ2-1,TRBV5-8,TGTGCCAGCAGCCCCCAGGGTCCCTGGCATGAGCAGTTCTTC,CASSPQGPWHEQFF
many,.,TRBJ2-1,TRBV30,TGTGCCTGGAGTGTACGCACTAGCTATGAGCAGTTCTTC,CAWSVRTSYEQFF
.,.,TRBJ2-7,TRBV9,TGTGCCAGCAGCGTAGAGGCAGGGGGGTCCTACGAGCAGTACTTC,CASSVEAGGSYEQYF
.,.,TRBJ2-2,TRBV10-1,TGCGCCAGCAGTGAGCCACTTTCCGGGACAATCACCGGGGAGCTGTTTTTT,CASSEPLSGTITGELFF
.,.,TRBJ1-1,TRBV5-4,TGTGCCAGCAGCTTGGCCGGGGGGTTGAACACTGAAGCTTTCTTT,CASSLAGGLNTEAFF
few,.,TRBJ1-1,TRBV11-2,TGTGCCAGCAGCTTGACGGCAGGGAGGGCTGAAGCTTTCTTT,CASSLTAGRAEAFF
.,.,TRBJ2-5,TRBV4-3,TGCGCCAGCAGCCAAGATGTGAACAGGATGGGGACCCAGTACTTC,CASSQDVNRMGTQYF
.,.,TRBJ1-5,TRBV2,TGTGCCAGCAGTGACCAGGGGCAGTCCAATCAGCCCCAGCATTTT,CASSDQGQSNQPQHF
.,TRBD1,TRBJ2-6,TRBV5-1,TGCGCCAGCAGCAGACGACAGGGGCTCGGTGGGGCCAACGTCCTGACTTTC,CASSRRQGLGGANVLTF
.,.,TRBJ1-1,TRBV30,TGTGCCTGGAGTGAGTGGGGGGGCCGGGCTTTCTTT,CAWSEWGGRAFF
once,TRBD2,TRBJ2-1,TRBV19,TGTGCCAGTAGTACCTACCGACTAGCGGGGGCCTACAATGAGCAGTTCTTC,CASSTYRLAGAYNEQFF
once,TRBD2,TRBJ2-5,TRBV7-6,TGTGCCAGCAGCTTAGATTCACTAGCGGGAGGGCCGAGGGCCCAGTACTTC,CASSLDSLAGGPRAQYF
.,.,TRBJ2-4,TRBV7-2,TGTGCCAGCGGGGGGGCGGCATTTAACATTCAGTACTTC,CASGGAAFNIQYF
few,.,TRBJ1-1,TRBV21-1,TGTGCCAGCAGCCCAGGGAACACTGAAGCTTTCTTT,CASSPGNTEAFF
.,TRBD1,TRBJ1-3,TRBV5-4,TGTGCCAGCAGCTTCGGGACAGTCTCTGGAAACACCATATATTTT,CASSFGTVSGNTIYF
.,.,TRBJ1-5,TRBV19,TGTGCCAGTAGTTACACCAATCAGCCCCAGCATTTT,CASSYTNQPQHF
.,TRBD2,TRBJ2-1,TRBV15,TGTGCCACCAGCAGAGATACTAGCGGGGGTTACAATGAGCAGTTCTTC,CATSRDTSGGYNEQFF
.,TRBD1,TRBJ1-3,TRBV5-4,TGTGCCAGCAGCCGAATTCCGGGACAGGGGTCTGGAAACACCATATATTTT,CASSRIPGQGSGNTIYF
once,TRBD1,TRBJ1-3,TRBV9,TGTGCCAGCAGCCCACAACAGGGGAGGAATGGAAACACCATATATTTT,CASSPQQGRNGNTIYF
.,.,TRBJ2-7,TRBV30,TGTGCCTGGGTGCCCCGTAGAGGGCGGACCTACGAGCAGTACTTC,CAWVPRRGRTYEQYF
.,.,TRBJ2-7,TRBV5-1,TGCGCCAGCAGCTTGGGAGGTGGCGGCGGGGCCTCCTACGAGCAGTACTTC,CASSLGGGGGASYEQYF
.,.,TRBJ2-1,TRBV6-2/TRBV6-3,TGTGCCAGCAGTTACTCACGTATCGGTGAGCAGTTCTTC,CASSYSRIGEQFF
.,TRBD1,TRBJ2-3,TRBV7-9,TGTGCCAGCAGCCCACGGACAGGGGGAACAGATACGCAGTATTTT,CASSPRTGGTDTQYF
few,TRBD2,TRBJ2-1,TRBV24-1,TGTGCCACCAGTGCCATCGGGACTAGCGGGAGGGGTTCCTACAATGAGCAGTTCTTC,CATSAIGTSGRGSYNEQFF
.,TRBD2,TRBJ2-1,TRBV9,TGTGCCAGCAGCGTAGGGGCACTAGCGGGGAATGAGCAGTTCTTC,CASSVGALAGNEQFF
.,TRBD1,TRBJ2-5,TRBV7-9,TGTGCCAGCAGCTTCGGACAGGGGCAAGAGACCCAGTACTTC,CASSFGQGQETQYF
.,TRBD1,TRBJ1-2,TRBV7-2,TGTGCCAGCAGCTTTGAGGACAGGGGCTATGGCTACACCTTC,CASSFEDRGYGYTF
.,.,TRBJ1-6,TRBV6-1,TGTGCCAGCAGTGAAGCCGTCTCCTATAATTCACCCCTCCACTTT,CASSEAVSYNSPLHF
.,TRBD2,TRBJ2-7,TRBV5-4,TGTGCCAGCAGGCGGGGGGACGAGCAGTACTTC,CASRRGDEQYF
.,TRBD1,TRBJ1-2,TRBV27,TGTGCCAGCCAAATACCGGGACAGGGGAATGGCTACACCTTC,CASQIPGQGNGYTF
.,TRBD1,TRBJ1-5,TRBV19,TGTGCCAGTAGTATACCTGGACAGGGGCGGCAGCCCCAGCATTTT,CASSIPGQGRQPQHF
.,TRBD1,TRBJ1-4,TRBV7-2,TGTGCCAGCAGACCGGACAGGTCGGATGAAAAACTGTTTTTT,CASRPDRSDEKLFF
.,TRBD1,TRBJ2-7,TRBV27,TGTGCCAGCAGTCGCACCGTTCCGACAGGGAGAGTTACCTACGAGCAGTACTTC,CASSRTVPTGRVTYEQYF
.,TRBD1,TRBJ2-7,TRBV3-1/TRBV3-2,TGTGCCAGCAGCCATGGCCGACAGGGGCTTTCCTACGAGCAGTACTTC,CASSHGRQGLSYEQYF
.,.,TRBJ2-2,TRBV5-1,TGCGCCAGCAGCTTGGATGGGGGAGGAACCGGGGAGCTGTTTTTT,CASSLDGGGTGELFF
.,TRBD2,TRBJ2-2,TRBV4-1,TGCGCCAGCAGCCAGGAAGCGGGGGGCGTCACCGGGGAGCTGTTTTTT,CASSQEAGGVTGELFF
.,.,TRBJ2-3,TRBV7-3,TGTGCCAGCAGCGTGGGACTCCTACACTTTGGAGCGCAGTATTTT,CASSVGLLHFGAQYF
.,TRBD1,TRBJ1-1,TRBV7-8,TGTGCCAGCAGCTTGGGACAGCTGAACACTGAAGCTTTCTTT,CASSLGQLNTEAFF
.,.,TRBJ2-2,TRBV11-3,TGTGCCAGCAGCCCAAGTGGGGCTCCCGGGGAGCTGTTTTTT,CASSPSGAPGELFF
.,TRBD2,TRBJ2-1,TRBV7-8,TGTGCCAGCAGCCAGGGGACTAGCGGAGAGCAGTTCTTC,CASSQGTSGEQFF
.,TRBD2,TRBJ2-7,TRBV7-2,TGTGCCAGCAGCCCGCCCCGGGACTATCTTCCCTACGAGCAGTACTTC,CASSPPRDYLPYEQYF
.,.,TRBJ2-2,TRBV30,TGTGCCTGGAATAAGAACACCGGGGAGCTGTTTTTT,CAWNKNTGELFF
.,TRBD1,TRBJ2-5,TRBV19,TGTGCCAGTAGTATACGTGCAGGGGGTCGAGAGACCCAGTACTTC,CASSIRAGGRETQYF
.,.,TRBJ2-1,TRBV3-1/TRBV3-2,TGTGCCAGCAGCCGGGGACTCCTAGAGCAGTTCTTC,CASSRGLLEQFF
.,TRBD1,TRBJ1-4,TRBV25-1,TGTGCCAGTAGAAGGACAGGAGGGGAAAAACTGTTTTTT,CASRRTGGEKLFF
.,TRBD2,TRBJ2-5,TRBV6-2/TRBV6-3,TGTGCCAGCAGTTACTCCTCGAGCGGGGGGCGGTACGGAGAGACCCAGTACTTC,CASSYSSSGGRYGETQYF